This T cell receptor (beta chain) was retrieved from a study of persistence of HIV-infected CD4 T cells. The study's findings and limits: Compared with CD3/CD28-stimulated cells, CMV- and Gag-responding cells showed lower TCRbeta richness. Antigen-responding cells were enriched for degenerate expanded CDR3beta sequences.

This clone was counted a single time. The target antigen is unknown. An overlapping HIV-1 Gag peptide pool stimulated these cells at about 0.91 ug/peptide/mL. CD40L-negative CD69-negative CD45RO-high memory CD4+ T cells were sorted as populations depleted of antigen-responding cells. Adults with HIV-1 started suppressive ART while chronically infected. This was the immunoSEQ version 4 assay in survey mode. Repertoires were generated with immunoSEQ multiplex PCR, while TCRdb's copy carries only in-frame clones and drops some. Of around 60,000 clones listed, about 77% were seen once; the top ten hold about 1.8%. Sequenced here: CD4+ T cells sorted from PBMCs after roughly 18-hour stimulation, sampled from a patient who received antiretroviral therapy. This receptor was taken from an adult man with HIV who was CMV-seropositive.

The CDR3 loop is CAWSVLGLSSGNTIYF. The CDR3 DNA follows: TGTGCCTGGAGTGTACTAGGCCTCTCCTCTGGAAACACCATATATTTT. The chain carries TRBV30 and TRBJ1-3, with no clear D. Germline lookup yields CDR1 GTSNPN and CDR2 SVGIG (reference sequence). This CDR3 has 16 amino acids. Trimming took off 0 bases at V and 0 bases at J, with 12 bases between the two ends.